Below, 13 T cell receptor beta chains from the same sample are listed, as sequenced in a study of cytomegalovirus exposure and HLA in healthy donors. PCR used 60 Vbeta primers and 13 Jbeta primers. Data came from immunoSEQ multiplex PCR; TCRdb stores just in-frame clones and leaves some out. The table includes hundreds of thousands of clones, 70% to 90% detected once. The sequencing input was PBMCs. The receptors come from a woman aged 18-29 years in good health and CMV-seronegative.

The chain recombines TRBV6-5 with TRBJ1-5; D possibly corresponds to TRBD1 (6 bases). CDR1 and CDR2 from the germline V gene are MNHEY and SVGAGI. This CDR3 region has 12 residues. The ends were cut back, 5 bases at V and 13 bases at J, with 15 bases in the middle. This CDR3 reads CASSDRQREQHF. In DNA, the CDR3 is TGTGCCAGCAGTGACAGGCAGAGAGAGCAGCATTTT.

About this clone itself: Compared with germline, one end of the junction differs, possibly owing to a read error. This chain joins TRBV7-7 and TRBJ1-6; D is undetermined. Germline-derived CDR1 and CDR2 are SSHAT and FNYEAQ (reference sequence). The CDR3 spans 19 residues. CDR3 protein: CASSLDMFRLHSYNSPLHF. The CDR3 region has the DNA TGTGCTAGCAGCTTAGATATGTTCAGGCTCCACTCCTATAATTCACCCCTCCACTTT.

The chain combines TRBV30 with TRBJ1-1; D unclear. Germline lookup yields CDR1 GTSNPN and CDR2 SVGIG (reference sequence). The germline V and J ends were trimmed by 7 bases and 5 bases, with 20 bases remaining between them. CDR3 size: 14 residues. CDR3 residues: CASGTENLLTEAFF. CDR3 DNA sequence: TGTGCCTCGGGAACAGAGAACCTTTTAACTGAAGCTTTCTTT.

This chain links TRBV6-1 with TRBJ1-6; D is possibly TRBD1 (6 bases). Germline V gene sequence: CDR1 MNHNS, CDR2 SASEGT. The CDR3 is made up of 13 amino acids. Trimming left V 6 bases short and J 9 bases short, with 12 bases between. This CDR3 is CASSLGQLSPLHF. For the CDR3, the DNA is TGTGCCAGCAGCCTCGGACAGCTTTCACCCCTCCACTTT.

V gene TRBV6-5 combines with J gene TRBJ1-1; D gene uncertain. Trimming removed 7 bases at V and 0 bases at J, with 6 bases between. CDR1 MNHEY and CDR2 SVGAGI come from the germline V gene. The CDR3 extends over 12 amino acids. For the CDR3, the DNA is TGTGCCAGCACAGGTATGAACACTGAAGCTTTCTTT. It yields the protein CASTGMNTEAFF.

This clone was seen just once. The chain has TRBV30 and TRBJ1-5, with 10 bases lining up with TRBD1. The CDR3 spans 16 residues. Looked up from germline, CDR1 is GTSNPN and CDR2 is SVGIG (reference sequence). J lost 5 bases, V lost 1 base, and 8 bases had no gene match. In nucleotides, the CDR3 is TGTGCCTGGAGTGCTACCGGGACAGGGGACGATCAGCCCCAGCATTTT. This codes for CAWSATGTGDDQPQHF.

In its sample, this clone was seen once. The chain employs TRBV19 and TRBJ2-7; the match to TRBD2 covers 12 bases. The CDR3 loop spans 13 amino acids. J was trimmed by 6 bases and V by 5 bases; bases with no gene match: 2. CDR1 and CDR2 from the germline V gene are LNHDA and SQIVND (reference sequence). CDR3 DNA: TGTGCCAGTAGTTCGACTAGCGGGGGCGAGCAGTACTTC. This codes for CASSSTSGGEQYF.

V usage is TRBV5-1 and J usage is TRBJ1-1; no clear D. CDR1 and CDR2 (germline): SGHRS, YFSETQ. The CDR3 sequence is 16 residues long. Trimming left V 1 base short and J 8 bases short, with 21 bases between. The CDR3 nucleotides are TGCGCCAGCAGCTTGAGCAGCCTCCCAGACCCGAGGGAAGCTTTCTTT. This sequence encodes CASSLSSLPDPREAFF.

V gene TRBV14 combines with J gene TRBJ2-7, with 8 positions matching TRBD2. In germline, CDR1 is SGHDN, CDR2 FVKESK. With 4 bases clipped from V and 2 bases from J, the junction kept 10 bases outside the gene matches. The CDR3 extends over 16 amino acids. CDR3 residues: CASSLQTGTRAYEQYF. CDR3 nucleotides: TGTGCCAGCAGCCTTCAGACCGGGACTAGGGCCTACGAGCAGTACTTC.

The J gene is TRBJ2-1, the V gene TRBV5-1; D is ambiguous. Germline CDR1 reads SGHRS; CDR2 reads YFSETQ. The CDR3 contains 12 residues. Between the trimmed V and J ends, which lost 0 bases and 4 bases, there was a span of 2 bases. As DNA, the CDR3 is TGCGCCAGCAGCTTGGCATACAATGAGCAGTTCTTC. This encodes CASSLAYNEQFF.

The CDR3 coding sequence is TGTGCCAGCAGCTTAGGCCCGCGGGGGGAGAAAGATGAGCAGTTCTTC. Amino acid sequence: CASSLGPRGEKDEQFF. This chain links TRBV13 with TRBJ2-1; TRBD2 aligns across 8 bases. The CDR3 contains 16 residues. The J segment lost 8 bases and the V segment lost 0 bases, leaving 9 bases of the junction unmatched. Per the germline V gene, CDR1 is PRHDT and CDR2 is FYEKMQ (reference sequence).

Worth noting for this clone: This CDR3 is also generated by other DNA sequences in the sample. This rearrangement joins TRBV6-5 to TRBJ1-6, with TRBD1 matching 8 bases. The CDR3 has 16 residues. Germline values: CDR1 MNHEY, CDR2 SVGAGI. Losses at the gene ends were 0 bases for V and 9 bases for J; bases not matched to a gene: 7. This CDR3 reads CASSYSDRVIGSPLHF. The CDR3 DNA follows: TGTGCCAGCAGTTACTCGGACAGGGTCATAGGTTCACCCCTCCACTTT.

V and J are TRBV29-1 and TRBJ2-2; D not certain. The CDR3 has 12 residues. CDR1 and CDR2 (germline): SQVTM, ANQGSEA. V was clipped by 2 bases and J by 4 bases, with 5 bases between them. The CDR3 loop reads CSVELPTGELFF. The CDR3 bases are TGCAGCGTTGAACTCCCCACCGGGGAGCTGTTTTTT.